This is a list of T cell receptor beta chains from one sample in a study of beta chain features in type 1 diabetes. Data came from immunoSEQ multiplex PCR; TCRdb stores just in-frame clones and leaves some out. Among about 400,000 clones listed, 10% to 15% were seen once. Material: naive CD4+ T cells from blood. All receptors derive from a woman aged 18-29 years with type 1 diabetes. The CDR3 runs from the conserved cysteine through the conserved F or W. The D gene is left open where the match is weak. For some rows the clone size is stated as once, few or many, or as a class when expanded; others skip it.

D: NA
V: TRBV13
size: few
J: TRBJ1-1
CDR3: CASSLNAWYGEAFF
DNA: TGTGCCAGCAGCTTAAACGCGTGGTACGGTGAAGCTTTCTTT

D: NA
V: TRBV5-4
size: once
J: TRBJ2-3
CDR3: CASSPPPNSKDTQYF
DNA: TGTGCCAGCAGCCCCCCCCCTAACAGCAAAGATACGCAGTATTTT

D: TRBD1
V: TRBV30
size: NA
J: TRBJ1-5
CDR3: CAWSLTRGQSFNQPQHF
DNA: TGTGCCTGGAGCCTTACCAGGGGACAGTCTTTCAATCAGCCCCAGCATTTT

D: NA
V: TRBV5-6
size: few
J: TRBJ1-5
CDR3: CASSSEWMEPQHF
DNA: TGTGCCAGCAGCTCGGAGTGGATGGAGCCCCAGCATTTT

D: NA
V: TRBV28
size: NA
J: TRBJ1-1
CDR3: CAAFGATNTEAFF
DNA: TGTGCCGCGTTCGGAGCCACCAACACTGAAGCTTTCTTT

D: TRBD1
V: TRBV30
size: NA
J: TRBJ1-6
CDR3: CAWEGTGNSPLHF
DNA: TGTGCCTGGGAGGGGACAGGGAATTCACCCCTCCACTTT

D: TRBD2
V: TRBV11-2
size: few
J: TRBJ2-1
CDR3: CASRTAGRGKYNEQFF
DNA: TGTGCCAGCAGGACGGCAGGGAGGGGCAAATACAATGAGCAGTTCTTC

D: TRBD1
V: TRBV19
size: few
J: TRBJ2-1
CDR3: CASSMSDRGRNEQFF
DNA: TGTGCCAGTAGTATGTCGGACAGGGGGCGAAATGAGCAGTTCTTC

D: NA
V: TRBV28
size: NA
J: TRBJ1-2
CDR3: CAIGGQLAFFGYTF
DNA: TGTGCCATCGGAGGACAGCTGGCGTTTTTCGGCTACACCTTC

D: TRBD1
V: TRBV4-1
size: NA
J: TRBJ1-4
CDR3: CASSQAQGTGEKLFF
DNA: TGCGCCAGCAGCCAAGCACAGGGGACAGGTGAAAAACTGTTTTTT

D: NA
V: TRBV7-9
size: NA
J: TRBJ2-1
CDR3: CASSSVRASATHNEQFF
DNA: TGTGCCAGCAGCTCCGTCAGAGCTAGCGCGACACACAATGAGCAGTTCTTC

D: TRBD1
V: TRBV6-5
size: NA
J: TRBJ1-1
CDR3: CASSYNRGGTEAFF
DNA: TGTGCCAGCAGTTACAACAGGGGAGGCACTGAAGCTTTCTTT

D: NA
V: TRBV30
size: NA
J: TRBJ1-2
CDR3: CAWSAHMANYGYTF
DNA: TGTGCCTGGAGTGCCCACATGGCCAACTATGGCTACACCTTC

D: NA
V: TRBV28
size: NA
J: TRBJ1-2
CDR3: CAIHSRTSYGYTF
DNA: TGTGCCATCCATTCGAGGACAAGCTATGGCTACACCTTC

D: NA
V: TRBV21-1
size: NA
J: TRBJ2-6
CDR3: CASSKIWGSKVSGANVLTF
DNA: TGTGCCAGCAGCAAAATTTGGGGCAGCAAGGTCTCTGGGGCCAACGTCCTGACTTTC

D: NA
V: TRBV11-2
size: few
J: TRBJ1-1
CDR3: CASREQGNTEAFF
DNA: TGTGCCAGCAGGGAACAGGGGAACACTGAAGCTTTCTTT

D: NA
V: TRBV15
size: once
J: TRBJ2-7
CDR3: CATSREGRFSYEQYF
DNA: TGTGCCACCAGCAGAGAGGGCCGATTCTCCTACGAGCAGTACTTC

D: NA
V: TRBV7-2
size: few
J: TRBJ1-5
CDR3: CASSLAQGNQPQHF
DNA: TGTGCCAGCAGCTTAGCGCAGGGCAATCAGCCCCAGCATTTT

D: NA
V: TRBV7-3
size: few
J: TRBJ2-5
CDR3: CASSLIAGYQETQYF
DNA: TGTGCCAGCAGCTTAATAGCCGGATACCAAGAGACCCAGTACTTC

D: NA
V: TRBV27
size: few
J: TRBJ1-1
CDR3: CASSLAPGFSAFF
DNA: TGTGCCAGCAGTTTAGCACCAGGTTTCTCTGCTTTCTTT

D: TRBD2
V: TRBV5-4
size: once
J: TRBJ2-1
CDR3: CASSLDVAGGYNEQFF
DNA: TGTGCCAGCAGCTTGGATGTTGCGGGGGGGTACAATGAGCAGTTCTTC

D: TRBD2
V: TRBV7-7
size: few
J: TRBJ2-5
CDR3: CASSPGLAAEETQYF
DNA: TGTGCTAGCAGTCCCGGACTAGCGGCAGAGGAGACCCAGTACTTC